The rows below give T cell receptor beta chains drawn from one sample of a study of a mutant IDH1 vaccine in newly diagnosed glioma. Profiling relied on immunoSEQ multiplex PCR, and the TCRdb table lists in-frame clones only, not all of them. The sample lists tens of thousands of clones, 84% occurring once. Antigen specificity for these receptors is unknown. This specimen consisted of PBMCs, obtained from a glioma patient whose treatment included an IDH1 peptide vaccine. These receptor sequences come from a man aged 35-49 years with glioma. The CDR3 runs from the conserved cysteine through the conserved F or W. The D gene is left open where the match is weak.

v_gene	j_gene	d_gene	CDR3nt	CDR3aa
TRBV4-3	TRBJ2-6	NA	TGCGCCAGCAGCCAAGATTACGGCTTCTCTGGGGCCAACGTCCTGACTTTC	CASSQDYGFSGANVLTF
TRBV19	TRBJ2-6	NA	TGTGCCAGTAGTCCCGAGGACGGGAGAAACTCTGGGGCCAACGTCCTGACTTTC	CASSPEDGRNSGANVLTF
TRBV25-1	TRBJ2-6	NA	TGTGCCAGCAGTGAATTTGAGTCCTCTGGGGCCAACGTCCTGACTTTC	CASSEFESSGANVLTF
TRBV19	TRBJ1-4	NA	TGTGCCTCCTCCGGGTCAACTAATGAAAAACTGTTTTTT	CASSGSTNEKLFF
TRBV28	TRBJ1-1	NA	TGTGCCAGCAGTCCTCTGTGGGACATAGTACAGGGAGGGAACACTGAAGCTTTCTTT	CASSPLWDIVQGGNTEAFF
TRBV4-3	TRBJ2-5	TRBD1	TGCGCCAGCAGCCAAGGACAGGGCGGTGGGGGCCGAGAGACCCAGTACTTC	CASSQGQGGGGRETQYF
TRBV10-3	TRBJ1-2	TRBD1	TGTGCCATCAGCGAACAGGGGGGAGCTAACTATGGCTACACCTTC	CAISEQGGANYGYTF
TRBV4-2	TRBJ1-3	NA	TGTGCCAGCAGCCCTTCGACAGGAGCCTCTGGAAACACCATATATTTT	CASSPSTGASGNTIYF
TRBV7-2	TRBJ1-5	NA	TGTGCCAGCAGCTTAAGGGGGGGGTCTGGCAATCAGCCCCAGCATTTT	CASSLRGGSGNQPQHF
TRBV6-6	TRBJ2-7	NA	TGTGCCAGCAGTTACCCGGGCCAGCTTTACGAGCAGTACTTC	CASSYPGQLYEQYF
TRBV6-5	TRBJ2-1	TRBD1	TGTGCCAGCAAGGCCGGGACAGGGTTTTTGGAGCAGTTCTTC	CASKAGTGFLEQFF
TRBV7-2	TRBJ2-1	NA	TGTGCCAGCAGCTTAGCGGGCAGCTCCTACAATGAGCAGTTCTTC	CASSLAGSSYNEQFF
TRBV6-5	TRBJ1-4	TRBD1	TGTGCCAGCAGCCCCAGGGACAGGGATGTGGGAAAACTGTTTTTT	CASSPRDRDVGKLFF
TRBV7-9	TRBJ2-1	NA	TGTGCCAGCAGCCCCCCCCGGGAATACAATGAGCAGTTCTTC	CASSPPREYNEQFF
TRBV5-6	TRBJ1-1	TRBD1	TGTGCCAGCAGCTTGGGACAGGGACGTAGCACTGAAGCTTTCTTT	CASSLGQGRSTEAFF
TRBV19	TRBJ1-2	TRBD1	TGTGCCAGTAGTAGGGTGGACAGGGGTGACTATGGCTACACCTTC	CASSRVDRGDYGYTF